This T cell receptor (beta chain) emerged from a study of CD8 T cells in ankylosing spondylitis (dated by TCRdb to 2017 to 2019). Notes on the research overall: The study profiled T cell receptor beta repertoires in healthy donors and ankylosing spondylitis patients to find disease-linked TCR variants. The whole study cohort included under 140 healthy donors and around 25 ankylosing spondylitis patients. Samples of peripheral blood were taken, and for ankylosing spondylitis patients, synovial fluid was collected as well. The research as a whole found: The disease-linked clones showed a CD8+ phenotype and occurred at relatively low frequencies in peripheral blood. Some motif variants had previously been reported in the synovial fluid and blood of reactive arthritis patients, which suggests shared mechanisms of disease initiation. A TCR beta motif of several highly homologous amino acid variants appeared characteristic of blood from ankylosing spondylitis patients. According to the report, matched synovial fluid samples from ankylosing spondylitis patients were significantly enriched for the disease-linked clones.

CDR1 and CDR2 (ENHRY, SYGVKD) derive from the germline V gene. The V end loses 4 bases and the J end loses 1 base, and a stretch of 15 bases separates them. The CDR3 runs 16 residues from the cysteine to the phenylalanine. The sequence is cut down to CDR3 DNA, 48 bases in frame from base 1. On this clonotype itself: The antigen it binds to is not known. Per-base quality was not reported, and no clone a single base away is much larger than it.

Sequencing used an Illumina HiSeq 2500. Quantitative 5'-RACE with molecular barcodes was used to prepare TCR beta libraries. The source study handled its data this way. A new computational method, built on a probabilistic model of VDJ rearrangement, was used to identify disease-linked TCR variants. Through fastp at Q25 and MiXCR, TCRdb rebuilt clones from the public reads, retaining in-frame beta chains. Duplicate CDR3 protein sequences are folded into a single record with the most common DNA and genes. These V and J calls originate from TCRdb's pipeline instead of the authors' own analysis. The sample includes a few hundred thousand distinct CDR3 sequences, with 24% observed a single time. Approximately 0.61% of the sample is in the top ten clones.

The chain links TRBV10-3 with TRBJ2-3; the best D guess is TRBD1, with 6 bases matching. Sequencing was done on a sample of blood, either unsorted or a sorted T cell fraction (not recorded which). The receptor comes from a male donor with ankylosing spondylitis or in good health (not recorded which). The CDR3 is CAISVTARGGTDTQYF. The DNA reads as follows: TGTGCCATCAGTGTCACGGCCAGGGGTGGCACAGATACGCAGTATTTT.